These 14 T cell receptor beta chains were sequenced from one sample in a study of breast tumors, draining lymph nodes, adjacent tissues. TCRdb used MiXCR to reprocess the multiplex PCR reads, holding one entry per CDR3 protein. The table has around 130,000 distinct CDR3 sequences, 21% seen once. Breast cancer patients provided tissue from their axillary draining lymph nodes. Sequenced material: axillary lymph node tissue. The receptors shown here come from a female donor with breast cancer. Some clones in this sample may be carry-over from other donors' samples.

This clonotype was recorded at least ten times. The V and J genes are TRBV11-2 and TRBJ2-3; TRBD2 might be the D (5 bases). There are 15 residues in the CDR3. Germline lookup yields CDR1 SGHAT and CDR2 FQNNGV. Trimming took 7 bases from V and 0 from J, leaving 14 bases between them. CDR3 region: CASIHLGGSTDTQYF. For the CDR3, the DNA is TGTGCCAGCATCCATCTTGGCGGGAGCACAGATACGCAGTATTTT.

This clonotype was counted only a few times. The V and J genes are TRBV18 and TRBJ2-2; tentative D call: TRBD1 (5 bases). There are 13 residues in the CDR3. Trimming took 3 bases from V and 6 from J, leaving 8 bases between them. Germline V gives CDR1 KGHSH, CDR2 LQKENI. In DNA, the CDR3 is TGTGCCAGCTCACCCGACAGTGCCGGGGAGCTGTTTTTT. Its protein is CASSPDSAGELFF.

There are many counts of this clonotype. The gene calls are TRBV5-1 and TRBJ1-2; maybe TRBD1 (5 bases). The CDR3 is 13 residues long. Per the germline V gene, CDR1 is SGHRS and CDR2 is YFSETQ. V gave up 9 bases and J gave up 0 bases, with 12 bases separating them. CDR3 residues: CATRTLPNYGYTF. Here the CDR3 DNA reads TGCGCCACCCGGACACTGCCTAACTATGGCTACACCTTC.

This clonotype showed up many times. The CDR3 DNA follows: TGTGCCAGCAGTGATAGGGTACATAGCAATCAGCCCCAGCATTTT. Translating gives CASSDRVHSNQPQHF. The V call is TRBV2, the J call TRBJ1-5; D unclear. Trimming shortened V by 3 bases and J by 0 bases, and 9 bases separated the two germline ends. This CDR3 has 15 amino acids. Per the germline V gene, CDR1 is SNHLY and CDR2 is FYNNEI.

Note on this clonotype: This sequence may be a read error, since a much larger clone differs from it by one base. The genes are TRBV12-3 or TRBV12-4 and TRBJ2-1, with a weak D call TRBD1 (7 bases). The CDR3 contains 12 residues. The ends were cut back, 6 bases at V and 12 bases at J, with 15 bases in the middle. The DNA for the CDR3 is TGTGCCAGCAGCTCAGGGGGGCTATCGCAGTTCTTC. It is translated as CASSSGGLSQFF.

On this clonotype itself: A much larger clone is a single base away; this may be a read error. The chain uses TRBV2 and TRBJ2-5; a weak D match, TRBD1 (7 bases). The CDR3 is made up of 14 amino acids. Germline CDR1 and CDR2: SNHLY and FYNNEI. The CDR3 sequence is CASMGAGQQETQYF. In DNA, the CDR3 is TGTGCTAGCATGGGTGCGGGACAGCAAGAGACCCAGTACTTC.

Comment on this clonotype: A much larger clone differs from this one at a single base, so this may be a read error. The rearrangement links TRBV18 to TRBJ2-3; perhaps TRBD1 as D (6 bases). The CDR3 has 16 amino acids. The germline gives CDR1 KGHSH, CDR2 LQKENI. The CDR3 sequence: CASSPKWTVGTDTRYF. As DNA, the CDR3 is TGTGCCAGCTCACCTAAATGGACAGTAGGCACAGATACGCGGTATTTT.

This clonotype appeared once. This chain uses TRBV24-1 with TRBJ2-1, with D unresolved. The ends were cut back, 9 bases at V and 7 bases at J, with 15 bases in the middle. Germline CDR1 is KGHDR and CDR2 is SFDVKD. The CDR3 covers 13 residues. CDR3 DNA sequence: TGTGCCACCGCTATCGATGACATTAATGAGCAGTTCTTC. It codes for CATAIDDINEQFF.

Comments on this clonotype: A read error may be the cause here, since a much bigger clone is one base away. The CDR3 nucleotides are TGTGCCAGCAGTGTCACACTAGCGGGAGGGGGGACCCAGTACTTC. The encoded protein is CASSVTLAGGGTQYF. The rearrangement links TRBV6-1 to TRBJ2-5, with TRBD2 matching over 13 bases. Germline CDR1 is MNHNS and CDR2 is SASEGT. The CDR3 sequence is 15 residues long. V gave up 4 bases and J gave up 7 bases; unmatched junction bases: 6.

In this sample, this clonotype turned up many times. The gene calls are TRBV5-1 and TRBJ2-7, with TRBD2 identical over 9 bases. Germline values: CDR1 SGHRS, CDR2 YFSETQ. V shed 1 base and J 0 bases; nucleotides not matched to a gene: 2. CDR3 length: 15 amino acids. CDR3 coding DNA: TGCGCCAGCAGCTTGTTTAGCGGGAGCTCCTACGAGCAGTACTTC. Translation: CASSLFSGSSYEQYF.

This clonotype was seen more than once but under ten times. This may arise from a read error, as a much more abundant clone is one base away. The chain combines TRBV7-9 with TRBJ2-1; TRBD1 might be the D (6 bases). Per germline, CDR1 SEHNR and CDR2 FQNEAQ (reference sequence). Trimming stripped 0 bases from V and 5 bases from J, with 14 bases between. The CDR3 consists of 16 residues. CDR3 coding DNA: TGTGCCAGCAGCTTAGCTCGGACAGTCGTGAACAATGAGCAGTTCTTC. It encodes CASSLARTVVNNEQFF. Complete variable domain (other parts from reference TRBV7-9 and TRBJ2-1): DTGVSQNPRHKITKRGQNVTFRCDPISEHNRLYWYRQTLGQGPEFLTYFQNEAQLEKSRLLSDRFSAERPKGSFSTLEIQRTEQGDSAMYLCASSLARTVVNNEQFFGPGTRLTVL.

This clonotype was picked up many times. The rearrangement uses TRBV9 and TRBJ2-7; weak D call: TRBD2 (6 bases). CDR1 and CDR2 (germline): SGDLS, YYNGEE. CDR3 length equals 15 residues. Trimming stripped 4 bases from V and 0 bases from J, with 14 bases between. CDR3 sequence reads: CASSPGVSGSYEQYF. CDR3 nucleotide sequence: TGTGCCAGCAGCCCTGGGGTTAGCGGCTCCTACGAGCAGTACTTC. Combining the CDR3 with reference TRBV9 and TRBJ2-7 gives the whole variable domain DSGVTQTPKHLITATGQRVTLRCSPRSGDLSVYWYQQSLDQGLQFLIQYYNGEERAKGNILERFSAQQFPDLHSELNLSSLELGDSALYFCASSPGVSGSYEQYFGPGTRLTVT.

The sample holds many counts of this clonotype. The chain is built from TRBV13 and TRBJ1-4; 7 bases fit TRBD1. V lost 2 bases to trimming and J lost 7 bases; unmatched junction nucleotides: 7. The CDR3 consists of 15 residues. Per germline, CDR1 PRHDT and CDR2 FYEKMQ (reference sequence). The CDR3 region has the DNA TGTGCCAGCAGCTTAAGTAAGGGGGCCGGTGAAAAACTGTTTTTT. Its translation: CASSLSKGAGEKLFF.

This clonotype was counted many times. This sequence joins TRBV7-6 and TRBJ2-2; 9 bases are shared with TRBD1. This CDR3 is built from 16 residues. V lost 4 bases to trimming and J lost 6 bases; unmatched junction nucleotides: 9. Germline V gene sequence: CDR1 SGHVS, CDR2 FNYEAQ. CDR3 DNA: TGTGCCAGCAGCTCGACCCGGGACAGGGCGTCCGGGGAGCTGTTTTTT. Protein sequence: CASSSTRDRASGELFF.